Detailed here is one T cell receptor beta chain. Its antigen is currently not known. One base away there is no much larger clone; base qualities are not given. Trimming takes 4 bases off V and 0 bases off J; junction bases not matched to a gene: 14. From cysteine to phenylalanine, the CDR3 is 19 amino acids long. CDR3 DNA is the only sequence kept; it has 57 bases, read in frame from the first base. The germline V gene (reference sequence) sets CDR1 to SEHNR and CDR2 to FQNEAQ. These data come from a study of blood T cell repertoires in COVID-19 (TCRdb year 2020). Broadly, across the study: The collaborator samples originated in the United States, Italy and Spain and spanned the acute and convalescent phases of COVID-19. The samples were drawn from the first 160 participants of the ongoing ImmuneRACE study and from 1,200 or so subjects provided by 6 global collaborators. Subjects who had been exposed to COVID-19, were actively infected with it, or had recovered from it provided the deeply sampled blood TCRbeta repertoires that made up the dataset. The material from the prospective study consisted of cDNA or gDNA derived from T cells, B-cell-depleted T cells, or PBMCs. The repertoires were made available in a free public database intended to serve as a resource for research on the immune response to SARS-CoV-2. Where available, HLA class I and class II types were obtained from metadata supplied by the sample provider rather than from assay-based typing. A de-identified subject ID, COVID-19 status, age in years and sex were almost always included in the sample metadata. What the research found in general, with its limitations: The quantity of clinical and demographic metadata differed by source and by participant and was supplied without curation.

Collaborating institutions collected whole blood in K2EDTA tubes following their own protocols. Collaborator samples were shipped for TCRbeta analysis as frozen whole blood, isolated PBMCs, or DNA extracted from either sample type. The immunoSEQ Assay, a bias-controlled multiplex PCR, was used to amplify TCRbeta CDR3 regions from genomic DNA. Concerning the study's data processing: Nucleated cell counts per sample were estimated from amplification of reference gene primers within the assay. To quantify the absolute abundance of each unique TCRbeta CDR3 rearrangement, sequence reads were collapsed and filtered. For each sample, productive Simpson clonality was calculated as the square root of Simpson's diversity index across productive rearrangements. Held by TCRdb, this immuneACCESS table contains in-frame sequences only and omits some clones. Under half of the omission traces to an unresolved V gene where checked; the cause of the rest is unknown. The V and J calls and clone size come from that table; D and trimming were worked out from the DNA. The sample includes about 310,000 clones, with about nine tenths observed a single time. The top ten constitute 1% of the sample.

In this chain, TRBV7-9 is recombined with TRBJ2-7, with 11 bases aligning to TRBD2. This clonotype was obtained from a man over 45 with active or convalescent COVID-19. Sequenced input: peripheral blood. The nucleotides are TGTGCCAGCAGCTCGCCGACTAGCGGGGTTAGAGGGAGCTCCTACGAGCAGTACTTC. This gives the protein CASSSPTSGVRGSSYEQYF. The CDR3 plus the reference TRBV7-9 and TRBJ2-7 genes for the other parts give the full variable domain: DTGVSQNPRHKITKRGQNVTFRCDPISEHNRLYWYRQTLGQGPEFLTYFQNEAQLEKSRLLSDRFSAERPKGSFSTLEIQRTEQGDSAMYLCASSSPTSGVRGSSYEQYFGPGTRLTVT.